This T cell receptor (beta chain) was sequenced in a study of T-cell reconstitution after alpha-beta-depleted transplantation in children. Study observations and caveats: There were reportedly several hundred expanded graft clones from which alpha-beta T cells came about two months after transplant.

The TCRbeta library incorporated unique molecular identifiers. From the PCR reads, TCRdb called clonotypes with MiXCR, one entry per CDR3 protein. The data show more than 120,000 distinct CDR3 sequences, with roughly 8.8% seen just once and about a sixth held by the top ten. The CDR3 is made up of 15 amino acids. From germline, CDR1 is MDHEN and CDR2 SYDVKM. V lost 5 bases and J 9 bases, leaving 17 bases between the germline ends. This clonotype came up many times. The antigen is not known. The TCR was taken from a female patient younger than 10 who had a stem cell transplant for congenital amegakaryocytic thrombocytopenia, so the T cells may come from the graft donor. The rearrangement joins TRBV28 to TRBJ1-6; tentatively, D is TRBD1 (6 bases). This sample comprised PBMCs, mostly from graft donor cells, obtained 180 days after TCRalphabeta/CD19-depleted stem cell transplant. The CDR3 here is CASSLYQGITSPLHF. CDR3 DNA: TGTGCCAGCAGTCTATACCAGGGGATTACTTCACCCCTCCACTTT. Full variable domain (rest looked up from reference TRBV28 and TRBJ1-6): DVKVTQSSRYLVKRTGEKVFLECVQDMDHENMFWYRQDPGLGLRLIYFSYDVKMKEKGDIPEGYSVSREKKERFSLILESASTNQTSMYLCASSLYQGITSPLHFGNGTRLTVT.